This record concerns one TCR beta chain sequence. These data belong to a study of control samples from healthy donors and cancer patients. The repertoire was sequenced with immunoSEQ multiplex PCR; TCRdb's copy has only in-frame clones and lacks some. In the table there are about 140,000 clones, 90% to 95% of which are singletons. Trimming cost V 2 bases and J 1 base, with 11 bases left between them. The length of the CDR3 is 16 residues. Germline V gives CDR1 SGHVS, CDR2 FNYEAQ. V is TRBV7-6 and J is TRBJ2-2; D is possibly TRBD1 (6 bases). Sequencing was carried out using blood. The sequence was obtained from a man aged 35 to 55 in good health. As DNA, the CDR3 is TGTGCCAGCAGCTTAAGGGACAAGGAGAACACCGGGGAGCTGTTTTTT. Its protein is CASSLRDKENTGELFF.